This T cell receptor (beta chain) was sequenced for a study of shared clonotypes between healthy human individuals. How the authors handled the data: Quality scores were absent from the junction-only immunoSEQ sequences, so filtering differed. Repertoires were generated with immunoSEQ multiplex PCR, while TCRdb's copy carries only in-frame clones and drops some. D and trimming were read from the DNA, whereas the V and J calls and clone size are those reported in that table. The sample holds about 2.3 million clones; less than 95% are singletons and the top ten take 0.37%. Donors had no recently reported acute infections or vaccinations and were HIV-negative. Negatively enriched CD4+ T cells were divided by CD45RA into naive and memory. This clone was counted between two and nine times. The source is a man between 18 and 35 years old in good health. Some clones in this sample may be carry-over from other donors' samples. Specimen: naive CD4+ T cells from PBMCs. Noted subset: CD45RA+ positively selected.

CDR3 coding DNA: TGTGCCTGGAGCCTAGGACTAGCGGCCGAGCAGTACTTC. Amino acids: CAWSLGLAAEQYF. This chain connects TRBV30 to TRBJ2-7, with 10 bases aligning to TRBD2. The CDR3 covers 13 residues. V shed 3 bases, J shed 6 bases, and the junction held 5 bases outside the gene matches. Per germline, CDR1 GTSNPN and CDR2 SVGIG (reference sequence).